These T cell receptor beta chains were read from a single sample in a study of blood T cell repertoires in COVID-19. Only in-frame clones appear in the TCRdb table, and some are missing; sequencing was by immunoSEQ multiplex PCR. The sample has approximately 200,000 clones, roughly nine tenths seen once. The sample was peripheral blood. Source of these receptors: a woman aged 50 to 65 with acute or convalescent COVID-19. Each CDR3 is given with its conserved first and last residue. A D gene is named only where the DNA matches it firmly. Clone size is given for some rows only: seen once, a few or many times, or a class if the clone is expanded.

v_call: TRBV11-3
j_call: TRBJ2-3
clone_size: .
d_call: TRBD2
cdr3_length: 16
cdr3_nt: TGTGCCAGCAGCTTACTTGCCGGGACTATCACAGATACGCAGTATTTT
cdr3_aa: CASSLLAGTITDTQYF

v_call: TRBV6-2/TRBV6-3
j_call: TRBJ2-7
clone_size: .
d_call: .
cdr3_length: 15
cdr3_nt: TGTGCCAGCAGTTACCCCCCCAGGGGTAACTACGAGCAGTACTTC
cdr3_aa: CASSYPPRGNYEQYF

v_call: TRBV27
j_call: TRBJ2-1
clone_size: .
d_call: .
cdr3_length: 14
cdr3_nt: TGTGCCAGCACAGGGGCTAGCGGTGGCCGGGAGCAGTTCTTC
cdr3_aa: CASTGASGGREQFF

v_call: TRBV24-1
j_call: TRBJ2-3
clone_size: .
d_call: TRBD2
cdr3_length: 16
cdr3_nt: TGTGCCACCAGCAACGCGGGAGCTTATGAGACAGATACGCAGTATTTT
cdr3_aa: CATSNAGAYETDTQYF

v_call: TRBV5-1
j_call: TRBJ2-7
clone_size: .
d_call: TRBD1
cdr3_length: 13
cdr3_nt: TGCGCCAGCAGCGCGGGACAGGTCTACGAGCAGTACTTC
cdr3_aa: CASSAGQVYEQYF

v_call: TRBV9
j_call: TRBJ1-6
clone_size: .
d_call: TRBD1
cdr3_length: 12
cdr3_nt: TGTGCCAGCGGGACAGGGGACTCACCCCTCCACTTT
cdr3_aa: CASGTGDSPLHF

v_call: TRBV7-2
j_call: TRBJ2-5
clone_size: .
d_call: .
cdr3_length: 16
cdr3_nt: TGTGCCAGCAGCTTAGTCTCTGGGTCCGGGGAAGAGACCCAGTACTTC
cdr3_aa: CASSLVSGSGEETQYF

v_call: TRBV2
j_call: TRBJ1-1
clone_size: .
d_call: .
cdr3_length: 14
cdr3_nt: TGTGCCAGCAGTGAGAGACAGTTGAACACTGAAGCTTTCTTT
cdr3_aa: CASSERQLNTEAFF

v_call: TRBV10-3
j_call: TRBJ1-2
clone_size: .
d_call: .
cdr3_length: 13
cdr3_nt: TGTGCCATCAGTGACGGGGTTTCCTATGGCTACACCTTC
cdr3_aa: CAISDGVSYGYTF

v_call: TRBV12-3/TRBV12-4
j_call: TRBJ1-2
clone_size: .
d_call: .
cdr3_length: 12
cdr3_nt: TGTGCGACCGACGGGAGATGGTATGGCTACACCTTC
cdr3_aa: CATDGRWYGYTF

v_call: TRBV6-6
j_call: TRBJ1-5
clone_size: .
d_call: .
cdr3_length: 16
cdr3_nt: TGTGCCAGCACCGAAAGGGGGACATTCGGCAATCAGCCCCAGCATTTT
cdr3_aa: CASTERGTFGNQPQHF

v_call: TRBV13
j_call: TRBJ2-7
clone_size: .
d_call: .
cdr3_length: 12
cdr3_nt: TGTGCCAGCAGCGAAACAGGGCCCGAGCAGTACTTC
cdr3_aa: CASSETGPEQYF

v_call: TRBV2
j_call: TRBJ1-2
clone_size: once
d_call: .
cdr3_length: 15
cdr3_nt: TGTGCCAGCAGTCCGACCAGGGAACCTCCCTATGGCTACACCTTC
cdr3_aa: CASSPTREPPYGYTF

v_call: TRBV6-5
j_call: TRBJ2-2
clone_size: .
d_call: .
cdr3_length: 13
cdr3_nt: TGTGCCAGCACAGGGTGGATGTCCGGGGAGCTGTTTTTT
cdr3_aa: CASTGWMSGELFF

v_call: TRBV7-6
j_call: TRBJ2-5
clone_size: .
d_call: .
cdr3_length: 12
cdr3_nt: TGTGCCAGCAGCTACGCGCAAGAGACCCAGTACTTC
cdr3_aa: CASSYAQETQYF

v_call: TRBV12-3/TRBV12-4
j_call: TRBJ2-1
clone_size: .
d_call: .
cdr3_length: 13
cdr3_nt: TGTGCCAGCAGCCCGCCGACAGATAATGAGCAGTTCTTC
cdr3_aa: CASSPPTDNEQFF

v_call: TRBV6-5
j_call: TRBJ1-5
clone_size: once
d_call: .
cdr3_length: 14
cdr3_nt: TGTGCCAGCGAGAGAGCTTATAGCAATCAGCCCCAGCATTTT
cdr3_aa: CASERAYSNQPQHF

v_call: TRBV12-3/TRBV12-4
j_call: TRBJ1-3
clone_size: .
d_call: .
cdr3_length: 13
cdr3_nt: TGTGCCAGCGACAACGGCCCCCGAAACACCATATATTTT
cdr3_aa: CASDNGPRNTIYF

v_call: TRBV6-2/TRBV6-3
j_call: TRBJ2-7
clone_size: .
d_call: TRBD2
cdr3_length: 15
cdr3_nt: TGTGCCAGCAGTTATGGGGGGGAGCCTTCGGACGAGCAGTACTTC
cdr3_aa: CASSYGGEPSDEQYF

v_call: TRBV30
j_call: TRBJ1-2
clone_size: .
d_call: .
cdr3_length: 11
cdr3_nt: TGTGCCTGGAGTTCGGGGGACGGCTACACCTTC
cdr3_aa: CAWSSGDGYTF

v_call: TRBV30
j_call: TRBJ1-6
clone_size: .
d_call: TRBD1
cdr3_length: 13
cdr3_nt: TGTGCCTGGAGGGGACAGTCTAATTCACCCCTCCACTTT
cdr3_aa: CAWRGQSNSPLHF

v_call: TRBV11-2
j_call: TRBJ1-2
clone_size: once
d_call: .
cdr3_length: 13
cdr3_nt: TGTGCCAGCAGCCTAAGGGGCATCTATGGCTACACCTTC
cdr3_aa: CASSLRGIYGYTF

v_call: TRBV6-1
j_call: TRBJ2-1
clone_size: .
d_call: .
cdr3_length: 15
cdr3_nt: TGTGCCAGCAGTGAAACGAGAGTTCGGTACAATGAGCAGTTCTTC
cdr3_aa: CASSETRVRYNEQFF

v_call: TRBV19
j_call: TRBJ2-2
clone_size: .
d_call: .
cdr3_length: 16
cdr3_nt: TGTGCCAGCCTCGATAGTTGGAGGGGTGGGGCCGGGGAGCTGTTTTTT
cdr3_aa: CASLDSWRGGAGELFF

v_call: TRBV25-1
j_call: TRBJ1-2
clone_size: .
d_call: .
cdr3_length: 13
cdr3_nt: TGTGCCAGCACCCAAGGGGGGGCACATGGCTACACCTTC
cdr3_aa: CASTQGGAHGYTF

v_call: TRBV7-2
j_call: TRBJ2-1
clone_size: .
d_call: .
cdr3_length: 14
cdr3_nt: TGTGCCAGCAAGTTGGGGAGTTCCTACAATGAGCAGTTCTTC
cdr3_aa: CASKLGSSYNEQFF

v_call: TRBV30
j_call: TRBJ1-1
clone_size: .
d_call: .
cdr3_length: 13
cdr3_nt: TGTGCCTGGAGTGTATCGGGTTGGACTGAAGCTTTCTTT
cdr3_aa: CAWSVSGWTEAFF

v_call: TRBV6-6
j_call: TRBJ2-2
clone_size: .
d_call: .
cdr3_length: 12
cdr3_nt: TGTGCCAGCAGACCAGGCACCGGGGAGCTGTTTTTT
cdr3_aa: CASRPGTGELFF

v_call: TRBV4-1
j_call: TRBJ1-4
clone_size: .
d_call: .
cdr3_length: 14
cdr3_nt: TGCGCCAGCAGCCAAGGGGGGCTTGGTGAAAAACTGTTTTTT
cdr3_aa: CASSQGGLGEKLFF

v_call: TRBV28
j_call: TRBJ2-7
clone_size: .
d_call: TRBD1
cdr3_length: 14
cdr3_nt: TGTGCCAGCAGGGAGACAGGGGGCCTCTACGAGCAGTACTTC
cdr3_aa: CASRETGGLYEQYF

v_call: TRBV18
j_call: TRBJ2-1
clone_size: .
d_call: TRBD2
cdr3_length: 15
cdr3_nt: TGTGCCAGCTCACCGCTGGCTAGCGGGAGTGGTGAGCAGTTCTTC
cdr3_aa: CASSPLASGSGEQFF

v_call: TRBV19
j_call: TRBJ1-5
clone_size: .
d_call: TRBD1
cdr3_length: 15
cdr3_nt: TGTGCCAGTAGTACCTCCGGGACAGGGAATCAGCCCCAGCATTTT
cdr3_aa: CASSTSGTGNQPQHF

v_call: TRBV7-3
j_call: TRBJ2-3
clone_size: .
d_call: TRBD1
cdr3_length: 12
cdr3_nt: TGTGCCAGCGGGACAGGGGAGGCTACGCAGTATTTT
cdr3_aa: CASGTGEATQYF

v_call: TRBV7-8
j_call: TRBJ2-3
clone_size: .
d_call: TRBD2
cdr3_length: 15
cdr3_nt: TGTGCCAGCAGCTTTGGGACTAGCGAGGTAGATACGCAGTATTTT
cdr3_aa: CASSFGTSEVDTQYF

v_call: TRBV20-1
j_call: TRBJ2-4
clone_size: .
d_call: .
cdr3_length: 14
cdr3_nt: TGCAGTGCTAGTCCGCGGCCAACACAAAACATTCAGTACTTC
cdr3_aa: CSASPRPTQNIQYF

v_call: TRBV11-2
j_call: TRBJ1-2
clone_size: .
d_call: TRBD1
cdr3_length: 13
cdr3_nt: TGTGCCAGCAGCTCCGGACAGGTTCGAGGCTACACCTTC
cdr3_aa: CASSSGQVRGYTF

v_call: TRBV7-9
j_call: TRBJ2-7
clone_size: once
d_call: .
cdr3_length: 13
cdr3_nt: TGTGCCAGCAGCCCAGCCCTCGAGGACGAGCAGTACTTC
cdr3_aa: CASSPALEDEQYF

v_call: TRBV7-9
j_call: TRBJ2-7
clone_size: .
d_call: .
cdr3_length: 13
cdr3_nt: TGTGCCAGCAGTCTACCCGCAGGGAACGAGCAGTACTTC
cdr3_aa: CASSLPAGNEQYF

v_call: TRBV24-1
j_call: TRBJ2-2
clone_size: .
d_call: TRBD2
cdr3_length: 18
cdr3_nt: TGTGCCACCAGTGATTCGCGGGGGGCTAGCGGGAACACCGGGGAGCTGTTTTTT
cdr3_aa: CATSDSRGASGNTGELFF

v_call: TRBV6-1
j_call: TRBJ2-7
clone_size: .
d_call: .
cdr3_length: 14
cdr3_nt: TGTGCCAGCAGTGAAGGGGGAGGGGGGTACGAGCAGTACTTC
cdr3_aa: CASSEGGGGYEQYF

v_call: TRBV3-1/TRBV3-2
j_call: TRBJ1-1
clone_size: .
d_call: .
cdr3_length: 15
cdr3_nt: TGTGCCAGCAGCCTCTACAGGAAAGAGAACACTGAAGCTTTCTTT
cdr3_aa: CASSLYRKENTEAFF

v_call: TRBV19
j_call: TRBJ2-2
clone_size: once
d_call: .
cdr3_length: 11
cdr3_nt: TGTGCCAGTACCGACACCGGGGAGCTGTTTTTT
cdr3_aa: CASTDTGELFF

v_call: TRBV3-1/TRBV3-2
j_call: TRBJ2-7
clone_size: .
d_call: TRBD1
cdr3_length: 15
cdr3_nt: TGTGCCAGCAGCCAGGGGCCCGGGACAGGCTACGAGCAGTACTTC
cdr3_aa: CASSQGPGTGYEQYF

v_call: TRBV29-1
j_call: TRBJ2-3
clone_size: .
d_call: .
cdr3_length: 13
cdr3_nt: TGCAGCGTTGAAGGACAAAGCACAGATACGCAGTATTTT
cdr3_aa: CSVEGQSTDTQYF

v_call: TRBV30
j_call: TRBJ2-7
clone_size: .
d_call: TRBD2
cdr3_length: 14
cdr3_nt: TGTGCCTGGTCACCGGGACTAGCGGGATACGAGCAGTACTTC
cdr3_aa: CAWSPGLAGYEQYF

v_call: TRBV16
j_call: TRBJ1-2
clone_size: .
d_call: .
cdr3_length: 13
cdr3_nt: TGTGCCAGCAGTTCCGGGTCTAACTATGGCTACACCTTC
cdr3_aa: CASSSGSNYGYTF

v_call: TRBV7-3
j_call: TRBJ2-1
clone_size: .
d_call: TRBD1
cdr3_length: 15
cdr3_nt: TGTGCCAGCAGCCACAGGGGGTCGACCTACAATGAGCAGTTCTTC
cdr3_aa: CASSHRGSTYNEQFF

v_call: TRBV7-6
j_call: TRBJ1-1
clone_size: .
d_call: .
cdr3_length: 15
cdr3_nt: TGTGCCAGCAGCCCCCTGACGTCAGGGGACACTGAAGCTTTCTTT
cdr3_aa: CASSPLTSGDTEAFF

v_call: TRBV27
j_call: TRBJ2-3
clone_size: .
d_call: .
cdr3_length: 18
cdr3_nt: TGTGCCAGCAGGAAGACAGGAGATCCAAGGCAGAGCACAGATACGCAGTATTTT
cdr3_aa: CASRKTGDPRQSTDTQYF

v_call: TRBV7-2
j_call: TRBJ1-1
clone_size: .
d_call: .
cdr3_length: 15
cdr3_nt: TGTGCCAGCAGCGTACATCAACAGGCCGGCACTGAAGCTTTCTTT
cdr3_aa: CASSVHQQAGTEAFF

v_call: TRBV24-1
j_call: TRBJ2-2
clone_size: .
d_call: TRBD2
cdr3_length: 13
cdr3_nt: TGTGCCACCTCCGGGGGGGCCACCGGGGAGCTGTTTTTT
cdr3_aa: CATSGGATGELFF

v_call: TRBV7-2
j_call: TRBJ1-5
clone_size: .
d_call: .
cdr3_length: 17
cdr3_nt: TGTGCCAGCAGCTTTTCACCAGGGCTGTATAGCAATCAGCCCCAGCATTTT
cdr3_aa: CASSFSPGLYSNQPQHF

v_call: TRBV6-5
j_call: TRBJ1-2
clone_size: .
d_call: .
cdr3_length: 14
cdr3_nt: TGTGCCAGCAGGCCTTATGGGGGGAAATATGGCTACACCTTC
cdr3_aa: CASRPYGGKYGYTF

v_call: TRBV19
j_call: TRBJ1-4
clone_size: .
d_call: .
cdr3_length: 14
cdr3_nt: TGTGCCAGTACCGGGGAGGGAACTAATGAAAAACTGTTTTTT
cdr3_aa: CASTGEGTNEKLFF

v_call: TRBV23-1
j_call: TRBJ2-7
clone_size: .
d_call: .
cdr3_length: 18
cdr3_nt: TGCGCCAGCAGTCAAGCCATCCCCCACAGAGTCCTTTCCTACGAGCAGTACTTC
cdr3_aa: CASSQAIPHRVLSYEQYF